This T cell receptor beta chain derives from a study of T cell repertoires in ileal Crohn's disease. Overall study context: All patients had surgery for stricturing (around 60%) or penetrating (around 39%) disease. The M0 sample came from the inflamed ileal portion of the resected specimen. Study-wide points: Compared with non-smokers, active smokers at surgery showed more clonal expansions.

Trimming pared 4 bases from V and 3 bases from J, leaving 22 bases between. This CDR3 region has 18 residues. Per germline, CDR1 SGHDN and CDR2 FVKESK. Specified time point: inflamed ileum from the surgical specimen. Eligibility required adulthood, ileal or ileocolonic Crohn's disease and indicated ileocolonic resection. The method was immunoSEQ multiplex PCR; TCRdb's version includes in-frame clones alone and lacks a portion of them. The sample has approximately 560 clones, approximately 87% seen once. This clone was observed a handful of times. Its antigen is still unknown. The gene calls are TRBV14 and TRBJ2-1; D gene unclear. The sequence was obtained from an adult with Crohn's disease. Sequencing used ileal tissue. CDR3 in amino acids: CASSLNAGQVKYYNEQFF. Here the CDR3 DNA reads TGTGCCAGCAGCCTTAACGCTGGGCAGGTGAAGTACTACAATGAGCAGTTCTTC. The whole variable domain, filled in from reference TRBV14 and TRBJ2-1, reads EAGVTQFPSHSVIEKGQTVTLRCDPISGHDNLYWYRRVMGKEIKFLLHFVKESKQDESGMPNNRFLAERTGGTYSTLKVQPAELEDSGVYFCASSLNAGQVKYYNEQFFGPGTRLTVL.